The source of this T cell receptor beta chain is a study of response to subunit inactivated influenza vaccine. Study-level findings and limits: Authors suggested that a seasonal influenza vaccination recruits few new T cells each time.

TCRdb analysed the RT-PCR reads with MiXCR anew, one entry per CDR3 protein. This table has roughly 700,000 distinct CDR3 sequences, approximately 13% appearing once. This clonotype has a handful of counts. Its antigen remains unknown. Material: PBMCs from blood, obtained around 15 days before vaccination. This TCR derives from a man in his forties or fifties who received an inactivated influenza vaccine.

CDR3 nucleotides: TGTGCCAGCAGCCAAACAGTATACTATGGCTACACCTTC. Translated: CASSQTVYYGYTF. This chain links TRBV3-1 with TRBJ1-2; no reliable D call. The CDR3 consists of 13 residues. Per the germline V gene, CDR1 is LGHDT and CDR2 is YNNKEL (reference sequence). V was cut by 2 bases and J by 3 bases, with 7 bases left in between.